The following is a TCR beta chain sequence with its context. For the second PCR, which ran for about 7 to 11 cycles, a sample-barcoded 5' primer and a J-beta primer mix were used. TCRdb re-called the 5' RACE reads with MiXCR, one entry per CDR3 protein. The sample has some 800,000 distinct CDR3 sequences, approximately 48% seen once. V shed 4 bases and J shed 9 bases, with 19 bases lying between them. The CDR3 runs to 14 residues. The germline V gene has CDR1 SQVTM and CDR2 ANQGSEA. This specimen comes from a study of blood T cells in healthy people across ages. Specimen: blood. The receptor comes from a man aged 60 to 75 in good health. J is TRBJ2-1 and V is TRBV29-1; D not certain. The CDR3 bases are TGCAGCGTTGCGGCTAGAGGTGCACAAGGTGAGCAGTTCTTC. It specifies CSVAARGAQGEQFF.